The following is a T cell receptor beta chain sequence with its context. This CDR3 has 14 residues. After removal of 2 bases from V and 7 bases from J, the junction contained 5 bases not matched to a gene. Germline values: CDR1 SNHLY, CDR2 FYNNEI. This specimen comes from a study of PD-L1 blockade in urothelial cancer. In the study overall: Of under 30 patients, about 24 were males with bladder-origin urothelial cancer. Prior chemotherapy in patients spanned 0 to 3 regimens. At 6 weeks and at 3 weeks (second dose) after treatment start, blood was analyzed.

Described time point: peripheral blood 6 weeks after treatment start. Spiking each PCR with synthetic TCR analog templates was performed. TCRdb keeps only in-frame clones here, not all; method: immunoSEQ multiplex PCR. The data hold around 41,000 clones, with under 90% observed a single time. The V call is TRBV2, the J call TRBJ2-1; TRBD2 agrees at 7 bases. The clonotype comes from a man in his fifties or sixties with urothelial cancer. Sequencing used PBMCs, obtained around atezolizumab (anti-PD-L1) treatment. CDR3 in amino acids: CASSENPGRNEQFF. The CDR3 bases are TGTGCCAGCAGTGAAAACCCCGGGAGGAATGAGCAGTTCTTC.